The T cell receptor beta chain described here comes from a study of blood T cell repertoires in COVID-19. For the study at large: The samples span acute and convalescent COVID-19 from the United States, Italy and Spain.

As processed by the authors: Estimated nucleated cell counts came from reference gene primer amplification. Generated by immunoSEQ multiplex PCR, the TCRdb table keeps only in-frame clones and is missing some. That table is the source of V, J and clone size, and D and trimming were worked out from the DNA. The repertoire includes tens of thousands of clones, about 80% of them detected once, and 10% to 15% sits in the top ten. This CDR3 comprises 13 residues. In germline, CDR1 is LGHDT, CDR2 YNNKEL (reference sequence). The germline V and J ends were trimmed by 4 bases and 6 bases, with 12 bases remaining between them. Seattle patient enrollment occurred during active infection, with longitudinal follow-up thereafter.

Sequencing input: peripheral blood. This clonotype was obtained from a man in his fifties with COVID-19, enrolled during active disease. The chain employs TRBV3-1 (or the pseudogene TRBV3-2) and TRBJ1-2; D gene unclear. For the CDR3, the DNA is TGTGCCAGCAGCCGGACGGAGGCTGATGGCTACACCTTC. Amino acids: CASSRTEADGYTF.